Below are 2 T cell receptor beta chains sequenced from a single sample in a study of T cells in Graves' hyperthyroidism and ophthalmopathy. Researchers took RNA transcripts and amplified the TCR beta CDR3 regions from them. The HTBI primer set drove a first-round RT-PCR of the TCR CDR3. TCRdb fed the multiplex PCR reads into MiXCR, producing one record per CDR3 protein. The sample gives hundreds of thousands of distinct CDR3 sequences, approximately 15% of which show up once; 10% is in the top ten. The sequencing sample was made of blood. These receptors were obtained from a woman aged 18 to 35 with Graves' hyperthyroidism.

This clonotype has ten or more counts. The chain joins TRBV29-1 to TRBJ1-1; D gene ambiguous. Deletions cut 7 bases from V and 3 bases from J, with 6 bases between. Germline loops: CDR1 SQVTM, CDR2 ANQGSEA. The CDR3 has 10 residues. Here the CDR3 reads CSAADTEAFF. The CDR3 nucleotides read TGCAGCGCCGCTGACACTGAAGCTTTCTTT.

This clonotype was recorded many times. The rearrangement joins TRBV6-5 to TRBJ2-1; D unresolved. The germline gives CDR1 MNHEY, CDR2 SVGAGI. The length of the CDR3 is 16 residues. Between the trimmed V and J ends, which lost 0 bases and 0 bases, there was a span of 9 bases. The CDR3 is CASSYSSGLSYNEQFF. The CDR3 bases are TGTGCCAGCAGTTACTCATCCGGGCTCTCCTACAATGAGCAGTTCTTC.